The entry that follows covers one T cell receptor (beta chain) sequence. Its target is not known. The data are from a study of beta chain features in type 1 diabetes. Study in general: Cell yields, gender and age were similar in healthy donors and patients. General study points: Type 1 diabetes patients showed a moderate but significant shortening of TCRB CDR3s in all four CD4+ subsets.

Every isolated RNA sample was fully reverse transcribed, so sequencing captured expressed TCRB transcripts. The table came from immunoSEQ multiplex PCR; TCRdb's copy has only in-frame clones and leaves some out. The sample yields 130,000 to 150,000 clones, about 7% seen once. This CDR3 region has 11 residues. Germline V CDR1 and CDR2: SGHTA, FQGNSA. Trimming removed 2 bases from V and 9 bases from J, with 5 bases in between. This receptor was identified in a woman aged 25-40 years in good health. Sequencing was carried out using central memory CD4+ T cells from blood. The gene calls are TRBV7-2 and TRBJ2-1; no clear D. DNA for the CDR3: TGTGCCAGCAGCTTATTACTTGAGCAGTTCTTC. Translation gives CASSLLLEQFF. Full variable domain (outside the CDR3, taken from reference TRBV7-2 and TRBJ2-1): GAGVSQSPSNKVTEKGKDVELRCDPISGHTALYWYRQSLGQGLEFLIYFQGNSAPDKSGLPSDRFSAERTGGSVSTLTIQRTQQEDSAVYLCASSLLLEQFFGPGTRLTVL.